The next 22 T cell receptor beta chains were all read from a single sample in a study of blood T cell repertoires in COVID-19. Sequenced by immunoSEQ multiplex PCR; TCRdb stores in-frame clones only, minus some. The table has about 48,000 clones, approximately 83% seen once; the top ten hold 15% to 18%. Sequenced: peripheral blood. Receptor source: a human donor in a cohort sampled during active COVID-19. The donor label of this sample is uncertain.

The chain recombines TRBV5-4 with TRBJ2-2, with 7 bases identical to TRBD1. V was clipped by 2 bases and J by 7 bases; unmatched bases: 14. The germline V gene encodes CDR1 SGHNT and CDR2 YYREEE (reference sequence). CDR3 length: 17 amino acids. CDR3 coding DNA: TGTGCCAGCAGCTTTGGGTCGAGGGGGCGCGGTATCGGGGAGCTGTTTTTT. Translation: CASSFGSRGRGIGELFF.

The chain employs TRBV9 and TRBJ1-6; D gene unclear. Germline loops: CDR1 SGDLS, CDR2 YYNGEE. CDR3 length equals 17 residues. V was cut by 0 bases and J by 12 bases, with 22 bases left in between. The CDR3 DNA reads as TGTGCCAGCAGCGTAGCTCCATCGGATCGGGCGGGGATACCCCTCCACTTT. It specifies CASSVAPSDRAGIPLHF.

This clone was seen more than once but under ten times. The chain has TRBV21-1 and TRBJ2-2; the table assigns TRBD1, which was not confirmed against the DNA. TRBV21-1 is a documented pseudogene. The CDR3 contains 17 residues. In nucleotides, the CDR3 is TGTGCCAGCCAGGGCCCTGAGGACAGTTCGAACACCGGGGAGCTGTTTTTT. This codes for CASQGPEDSSNTGELFF.

The chain employs TRBV7-8 and TRBJ2-1; 8 bases match TRBD1. Germline CDR1 SGHVS, CDR2 FQNEAQ. The CDR3 sequence is 15 residues long. J was trimmed by 3 bases and V by 5 bases; bases with no gene match: 6. In nucleotides, the CDR3 is TGTGCCAGCAGCCCAGGACAGGGTAGCTACAATGAGCAGTTCTTC. Translated, it gives CASSPGQGSYNEQFF.

This clone was counted once. The chain employs TRBV3-1 (or the pseudogene TRBV3-2) and TRBJ2-7; D is unclear. The CDR3 has 15 amino acids. Trimming removed 0 bases at V and 3 bases at J, with 12 bases between. Germline lookup yields CDR1 LGHDT and CDR2 YNNKEL (reference sequence). This CDR3 reads CASSQDPVTYYEQYF. The CDR3 coding sequence is TGTGCCAGCAGCCAAGATCCAGTTACGTACTACGAGCAGTACTTC.

This sequence joins TRBV12-3 or TRBV12-4 and TRBJ1-1; possible D gene TRBD1, 5 bases. Trimming took 4 bases from V and 5 from J, leaving 11 bases between them. This CDR3 comprises 13 residues. CDR3: CASSWDSVTEAFF. Written as DNA, the CDR3 is TGTGCCAGCAGTTGGGACTCCGTGACTGAAGCTTTCTTT.

This clone has a handful of counts. The chain recombines TRBV2 with TRBJ2-2; no clear D gene. V was clipped by 4 bases and J by 6 bases, with 6 bases between them. Per the germline V gene, CDR1 is SNHLY and CDR2 is FYNNEI. The CDR3 sequence is 12 residues long. The CDR3: CASSGLSGELFF. CDR3 sequence (DNA): TGTGCCAGCAGTGGGCTCTCCGGGGAGCTGTTTTTT.

V is TRBV5-4 and J is TRBJ1-6; a possible D gene is TRBD1 (6 bases). The CDR3 length is 15 residues. Trimming left V 4 bases short and J 11 bases short, with 19 bases between. Germline V gene sequence: CDR1 SGHNT, CDR2 YYREEE (reference sequence). CDR3 sequence: CASSPQGQTLTPLHF. Written as DNA, the CDR3 is TGTGCCAGCAGCCCTCAAGGACAGACCCTAACACCCCTCCACTTT.

The gene calls are TRBV2 and TRBJ1-5; perhaps TRBD1 as D (5 bases). The CDR3 contains 15 residues. Trimming shortened V by 7 bases and J by 4 bases, and 17 bases separated the two germline ends. CDR1 is SNHLY and CDR2 is FYNNEI in the germline V gene. For the CDR3, the DNA is TGTGCCAGCACCCTTGTGCAGACAGAGAATCAGCCCCAGCATTTT. Protein: CASTLVQTENQPQHF.

This clone was detected a few times. Other DNA sequences in this sample translate to the same CDR3. The chain carries TRBV6-5 and TRBJ2-7; 11 nucleotides line up with TRBD1. CDR3 length equals 15 residues. Unmatched junction bases numbered 2, after V lost 0 bases and J lost 4 bases. Germline V gene lookup returns CDR1 MNHEY and CDR2 SVGAGI. The chain's CDR3 is CASSYSGTGGYEQYF. CDR3 coding DNA: TGTGCCAGCAGTTACTCGGGGACAGGGGGTTACGAGCAGTACTTC.

The chain links TRBV7-2 to TRBJ2-3; 7 positions match TRBD2. This CDR3 is built from 15 residues. Germline V lookup: CDR1 SGHTA, CDR2 FQGNSA. The V and J ends lost 4 bases and 0 bases, in that order; junction bases with no gene match: 4. Here the CDR3 DNA reads TGTGCCAGCAGCTCCCCGGGGGGTAGCACAGATACGCAGTATTTT. Protein: CASSSPGGSTDTQYF.

The chain uses TRBV11-2 and TRBJ1-1; D perhaps matches TRBD1 (5 bases). The V gene lost 6 bases and the J gene lost 5 bases, with 10 bases spanning the gap. There are 12 residues in the CDR3. Germline values: CDR1 SGHAT, CDR2 FQNNGV. CDR3 loop: CASREGHTEAFF. The CDR3 region has the DNA TGTGCCAGCAGAGAAGGACATACTGAAGCTTTCTTT.

In this sample, this clone turned up a few times. V gene TRBV5-4 combines with J gene TRBJ1-6; TRBD1 matches 9 bases. CDR1 and CDR2 from the germline V gene are SGHNT and YYREEE (reference sequence). The CDR3 has 15 residues. The junction had 3 bases not matched to a gene; V was cut back by 7 bases and J by 1 base. This CDR3 is CASADRGSYNSPLHF. The CDR3 DNA sequence: TGTGCCAGCGCCGACAGGGGGTCCTATAATTCACCCCTCCACTTT. The whole variable domain, remainder taken from reference TRBV5-4 and TRBJ1-6, is ETGVTQSPTHLIKTRGQQVTLRCSSQSGHNTVSWYQQALGQGPQFIFQYYREEENGRGNFPPRFSGLQFPNYSSELNVNALELDDSALYLCASADRGSYNSPLHFGNGTRLTVT.

This chain uses TRBV5-1 with TRBJ2-7; a possible D gene is TRBD2 (6 bases). CDR3 length equals 14 residues. Looked up from germline, CDR1 is SGHRS and CDR2 is YFSETQ. The V and J ends lost 5 bases and 1 base respectively, with 13 bases between them. CDR3: CASSLSGPSYEQYF. The CDR3 DNA reads TGCGCCAGCAGTTTAAGCGGGCCGTCCTACGAGCAGTACTTC.

The sample holds a few counts of this clone. In DNA form, the CDR3 reads TGTGCCAGTACAGGGTTCACCGGGGAGCTGTTTTTT. Translation: CASTGFTGELFF. The chain links TRBV19 to TRBJ2-2, with D perhaps matching TRBD1 (5 bases). Germline CDR1 reads LNHDA; CDR2 reads SQIVND (reference sequence). V lost 7 bases, J lost 4 bases, and 7 bases lay in between. This CDR3 contains 12 residues.

The chain employs TRBV6-6 and TRBJ2-5; D gene unclear. CDR1 is MNHNY and CDR2 is SVGAGI in the germline V gene (reference sequence). The CDR3 has 11 residues. V lost 3 bases and J lost 5, with 4 bases in between. The CDR3 nucleotides read TGTGCCAGCAGTTATCAGGAGACCCAGTACTTC. As protein: CASSYQETQYF.

This clone was seen more than once but under ten times. The chain employs TRBV21-1 and TRBJ1-4. TRBV21-1 is a documented pseudogene. The CDR3 runs to 20 residues. The CDR3 is CASSRREDGGLKATNEKLFF. In DNA form, the CDR3 reads TGTGCCAGCAGCCGCCGGGAGGACGGTGGGCTTAAGGCAACTAATGAAAAACTGTTTTTT.

In its sample, this clone was seen a few times. The chain links TRBV5-1 to TRBJ1-5; D unresolved. Germline V gene lookup returns CDR1 SGHRS and CDR2 YFSETQ. The CDR3 spans 15 residues. V was cut by 0 bases and J by 2 bases, with 9 bases left in between. In nucleotides, the CDR3 is TGCGCCAGCAGCTTGGGACTAGCGGGCAATCAGCCCCAGCATTTT. Residues: CASSLGLAGNQPQHF.

The chain has TRBV2 and TRBJ1-2; the D is unclear. Germline loops: CDR1 SNHLY, CDR2 FYNNEI. The germline V and J ends were trimmed by 10 bases and 8 bases, with 17 bases remaining between them. There are 12 residues in the CDR3. DNA of the CDR3: TGTGCCACCCGGGTCAGAGGAGAGGGCTACACCTTC. Amino acids: CATRVRGEGYTF.

This clone was recorded once. This chain joins TRBV2 and TRBJ1-5; 8 bases are a match to TRBD1. The CDR3 runs 15 residues. The trim removed 8 bases at V and 2 bases at J, leaving 8 bases unmatched. The germline V gene has CDR1 SNHLY and CDR2 FYNNEI. The CDR3 nucleotides read TGTGCCAGCTCGTATGACAGGGGTGGCAATCAGCCCCAGCATTTT. Amino acid sequence: CASSYDRGGNQPQHF.

This rearrangement joins TRBV4-1 to TRBJ2-7; a possible D gene is TRBD2 (6 bases). Trimming pared 4 bases from V and 2 bases from J, leaving 12 bases between. The CDR3 extends over 14 amino acids. The germline V gene encodes CDR1 MGHRA and CDR2 YSYEKL. CDR3 region: CASSLGGTTYEQYF. The CDR3 DNA follows: TGCGCCAGCAGCCTCGGGGGAACTACCTACGAGCAGTACTTC.

This chain joins TRBV11-2 and TRBJ1-6; D perhaps matches TRBD1 (5 bases). Germline CDR1 is SGHAT and CDR2 is FQNNGV. V gave up 5 bases and J gave up 6 bases, with 11 bases separating them. The CDR3 has 14 amino acids. The CDR3 spells CASSLQVSNSPLHF. The DNA of the CDR3 is TGTGCCAGCAGCCTACAGGTTTCTAATTCACCCCTCCACTTT.